The rows below give T cell receptor beta chains drawn from one sample of a study of blood T cell repertoires in COVID-19. Some clones are missing from TCRdb's copy, which holds only in-frame ones; the method was immunoSEQ multiplex PCR. Altogether about 64,000 clones are present, roughly 82% being singletons, with the ten largest covering roughly 5%. The sequenced sample was peripheral blood. Receptors were obtained from a human donor in a cohort sampled during active COVID-19. The CDR3 runs from the conserved cysteine through the conserved F or W. Fields, in order: J gene, clone size, D gene, V gene, CDR3 DNA, CDR3 protein. A D gene is named only where the DNA matches it firmly. Clone size is stated in some rows and not others, as once, few, many or a class when expanded.

>TRBJ1-1|NA|TRBD1|TRBV7-9
TGTGCCAGCGTCACAGGGGGCTCGACTGAAGCTTTCTTT
CASVTGGSTEAFF
>TRBJ1-6|NA|TRBD1|TRBV2
TGTGCCAGCAGTGAAGGGGCGGACAGGGGGCGAGGAAATTCACCCCTCCACTTT
CASSEGADRGRGNSPLHF
>TRBJ1-4|NA|TRBD1|TRBV7-2
TGTGCCAGCAGCCCAGGGACAGGGAATGAAAAACTGTTTTTT
CASSPGTGNEKLFF
>TRBJ1-1|NA|NA|TRBV6-5
TGTGCCAGCAGTTACTCAGGGGGGGCCAGCACTGAAGCTTTCTTT
CASSYSGGASTEAFF
>TRBJ1-1|NA|TRBD1|TRBV6-1
TGTGCCAGCAGTGTCCGGACAGGGCGGGAAGGCACTGAAGCTTTCTTT
CASSVRTGREGTEAFF
>TRBJ1-4|NA|NA|TRBV7-9
TGTGCCAGCAGCTTAGCCAGGGGCCGCGAAAAACTGTTTTTT
CASSLARGREKLFF
>TRBJ2-7|NA|TRBD2|TRBV5-1
TGCGCCAGCAGCATGACTAGCGGGGGTTTCGAGCAGTACTTC
CASSMTSGGFEQYF
>TRBJ1-1|NA|NA|TRBV6-4
TGTGCCAGCAGTGCCTCCCCAGGACAGCTTGAAGCTTTCTTT
CASSASPGQLEAFF
>TRBJ2-7|NA|TRBD1|TRBV27
TGTGCCAGCAGTCCTACTCGGGACAGGGCCCGCGAGCAGTACTTC
CASSPTRDRAREQYF
>TRBJ1-1|NA|NA|TRBV7-9
TGTGCCAGCAGCTATACAGGATATTCTTTGGACACTGAAGCTTTCTTT
CASSYTGYSLDTEAFF
>TRBJ1-3|NA|TRBD1|TRBV7-8
TGTGCCAGCAGCTACAGGGGCGTCGGAAACACCATATATTTT
CASSYRGVGNTIYF
>TRBJ2-2|NA|TRBD1|TRBV3-1/TRBV3-2
TGTGCCAGCAGCCAACTTACAGGGGCTAACACCGGGGAGCTGTTTTTT
CASSQLTGANTGELFF
>TRBJ2-5|NA|TRBD2|TRBV2
TGTGCCAGCAGTCCAAGGGGACTACCATCCCTCGAGACCCAGTACTTC
CASSPRGLPSLETQYF
>TRBJ1-2|NA|NA|TRBV9
TGTGCCAGCAGCGTAGGGGGAGGACCTTATGGCTACACCTTC
CASSVGGGPYGYTF
>TRBJ2-1|NA|TRBD1|TRBV2
TGTGCCAGCAGGGACAGGGGGCGTCATGAGCAGTTCTTC
CASRDRGRHEQFF
>TRBJ1-1|NA|TRBD1|TRBV5-6
TGTGCCAGCAGCAAAAACAGGGGGCGGAACACTGAAGCTTTCTTT
CASSKNRGRNTEAFF
>TRBJ2-5|many|NA|TRBV25-1
TGTGCCAGCAGTCCTCGGTTTGGGCTCCAAGAGACCCAGTACTTC
CASSPRFGLQETQYF
>TRBJ2-2|NA|NA|TRBV7-8
TGTGCCAGCAGCCCACAAGGCCGCGGCACCGGGGAGCTGTTTTTT
CASSPQGRGTGELFF
>TRBJ2-5|NA|NA|TRBV5-1
TGCGCCAGCAGCTTGACCCGAGGGGGGGCAGGGGAGACCCAGTACTTC
CASSLTRGGAGETQYF
>TRBJ2-5|NA|TRBD2|TRBV7-3
TGTGCCAGCAGCGCGACTAGCGGGGGCCTGCAAGAGACCCAGTACTTC
CASSATSGGLQETQYF
>TRBJ1-4|once|NA|TRBV5-8
TGTGCCAGCAGCTCCGGATTGCCGCAGGATGAAAAACTGTTTTTT
CASSSGLPQDEKLFF
>TRBJ1-5|NA|NA|TRBV28
TGTGCCAGCAGACCTTCCAGGGCCTATAGCAATCAGCCCCAGCATTTT
CASRPSRAYSNQPQHF